Detailed here is one T cell receptor (beta chain). In the original workflow: Estimates of nucleated cell counts were drawn from the amplification of reference gene primers. Clones were read by immunoSEQ multiplex PCR, and TCRdb kept only the in-frame ones, dropping some. The V and J calls and clone size come from that table; D and trimming were worked out from the DNA. The data contain about 180,000 clones, approximately 80% of them singletons. The data belong to a study of blood T cell repertoires in COVID-19. Whole-study context: The United States, Italy and Spain provided the acute and convalescent COVID-19 samples. Sources were T cells, B-cell-depleted T cells, or PBMCs; the material itself was cDNA or gDNA.

J lost 1 base, V lost 6 bases, and 7 bases had no gene match. The CDR3 has 15 residues. Looked up from germline, CDR1 is MNHEY and CDR2 is SMNVEV (reference sequence). The V call is TRBV27, the J call TRBJ2-7, with 9 nucleotides matching TRBD2. The sequencing input was peripheral blood. The clonotype comes from a human donor in a cohort sampled during active COVID-19. In DNA form, the CDR3 reads TGTGCCAGCAGCCTGAGCGGGGGGCCGTCCTACGAGCAGTACTTC. It encodes CASSLSGGPSYEQYF.